The T cell receptor beta chain described here comes from a study of cytomegalovirus exposure and HLA in healthy donors. Primers: 60 Vbeta forward and 13 Jbeta reverse. The method was immunoSEQ multiplex PCR; TCRdb's version includes in-frame clones alone and lacks a portion of them. The sample has about 59,000 clones; roughly 83% are singletons. Details on this clone: The antigen is unknown.

Study-level points and caveats: Per published reports, the classifier diagnosed cytomegalovirus status with high specificity and sensitivity.

Sequenced: PBMCs. This TCR was recovered from a man between 40 and 49 years old in good health and CMV-seronegative.

The CDR3 bases are TGTGCCAGCAGCCCCCTCGGTGTCTCTGGGGCCAACGTCCTGACTTTC. Translated, it gives CASSPLGVSGANVLTF. J is TRBJ2-6 and V is TRBV16; the D is unclear. The CDR3 is 16 residues long. Deletions cut 4 bases from V and 0 bases from J, with 10 bases between. CDR1 is KGHSY, CDR2 FQNENV, per germline.